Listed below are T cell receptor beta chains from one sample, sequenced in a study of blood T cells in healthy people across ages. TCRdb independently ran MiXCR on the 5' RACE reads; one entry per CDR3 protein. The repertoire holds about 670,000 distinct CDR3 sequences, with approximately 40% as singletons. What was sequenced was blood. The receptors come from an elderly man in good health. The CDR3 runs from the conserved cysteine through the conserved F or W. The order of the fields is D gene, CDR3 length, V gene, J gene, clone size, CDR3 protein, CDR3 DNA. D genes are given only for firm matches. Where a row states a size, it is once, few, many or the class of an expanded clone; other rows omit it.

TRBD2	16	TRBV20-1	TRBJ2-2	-	CSARVSGGGFTGELFF	TGCAGTGCTAGAGTTAGCGGGGGGGGATTCACCGGGGAGCTGTTTTTT
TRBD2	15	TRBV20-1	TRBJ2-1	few	CSAILAGARGNEQFF	TGCAGTGCTATCCTAGCGGGGGCCCGCGGCAATGAGCAGTTCTTC
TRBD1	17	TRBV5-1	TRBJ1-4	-	CAGSFLGSGDSSEKLFF	TGCGCCGGCAGCTTTCTGGGATCAGGGGACAGTTCTGAAAAACTGTTTTTT
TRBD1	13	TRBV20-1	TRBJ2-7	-	CSANPGQGYEQYF	TGCAGTGCTAATCCGGGACAGGGTTACGAGCAGTACTTC
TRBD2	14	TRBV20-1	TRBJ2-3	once	CSANSGANTDTQYF	TGCAGTGCAAATAGCGGGGCCAACACAGATACGCAGTATTTT
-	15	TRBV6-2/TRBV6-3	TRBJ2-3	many	CASSYSRRTDDTQYF	TGTGCCAGCAGTTACTCGAGACGGACCGACGATACGCAGTATTTT
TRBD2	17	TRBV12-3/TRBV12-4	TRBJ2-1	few	CASSLEGLAGGPDEQFF	TGTGCCAGCAGTTTAGAGGGACTAGCGGGGGGGCCGGATGAGCAGTTCTTC
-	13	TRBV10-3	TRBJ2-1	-	CAIRDNSANEQFF	TGTGCCATCAGGGACAACTCTGCCAATGAGCAGTTCTTC
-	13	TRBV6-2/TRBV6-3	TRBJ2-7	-	CASSPLRQFEQYF	TGTGCCAGCAGTCCACTCAGACAGTTCGAGCAGTACTTC
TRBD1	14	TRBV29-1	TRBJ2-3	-	CSVGQGVDLDTQYF	TGCAGCGTTGGCCAGGGGGTTGACTTGGATACGCAGTATTTT
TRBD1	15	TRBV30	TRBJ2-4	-	CAWREPGTGRNIQYF	TGTGCCTGGAGAGAACCCGGGACAGGGAGGAACATTCAGTACTTC
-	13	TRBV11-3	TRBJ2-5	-	CASSLDGQGTQYF	TGTGCCAGCAGCTTAGACGGGCAAGGGACCCAGTACTTC
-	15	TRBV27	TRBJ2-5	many	CASSLSMPVPGTQYF	TGTGCCAGCAGTTTATCGATGCCGGTCCCAGGGACCCAGTACTTC
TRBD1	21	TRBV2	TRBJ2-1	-	CASSEADLGQGADGSYNEQFF	TGTGCCAGCAGTGAAGCAGATCTGGGACAGGGGGCTGACGGCTCCTACAATGAGCAGTTCTTC
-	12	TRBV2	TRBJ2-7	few	CASSPEPYEQYF	TGTGCCAGCAGTCCAGAACCCTACGAGCAGTACTTC
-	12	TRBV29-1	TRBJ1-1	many	CSGSKGNTEAFF	TGCAGCGGATCAAAAGGGAACACTGAAGCTTTCTTT
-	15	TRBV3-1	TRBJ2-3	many	CASSQHGRRTDTQYF	TGTGCCAGCAGCCAACACGGGAGACGAACAGATACGCAGTATTTT
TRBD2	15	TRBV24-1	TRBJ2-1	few	CATSVSAGGPGEQFF	TGTGCCACCAGTGTATCAGCGGGAGGGCCTGGTGAGCAGTTCTTC
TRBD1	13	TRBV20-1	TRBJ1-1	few	CSAVQGADTEAFF	TGCAGTGCCGTACAGGGGGCCGACACTGAAGCTTTCTTT
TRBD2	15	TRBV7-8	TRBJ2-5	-	CASGGRTSGRETQYF	TGTGCCAGCGGCGGACGGACTAGCGGGAGAGAGACCCAGTACTTC
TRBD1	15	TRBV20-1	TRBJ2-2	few	CSATLGGMDTGELFF	TGCAGTGCAACGCTAGGGGGCATGGACACCGGGGAGCTGTTTTTT
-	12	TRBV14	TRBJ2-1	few	CASSQVRSRQFF	TGTGCCAGCAGCCAAGTCCGGAGCCGTCAGTTCTTC
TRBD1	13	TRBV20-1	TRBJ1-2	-	CSAGQGARYGYTF	TGCAGTGCAGGACAGGGGGCGCGTTATGGCTACACCTTC
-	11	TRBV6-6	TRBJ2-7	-	CASSLQIEQYF	TGTGCCAGCAGCCTCCAAATCGAGCAGTACTTC
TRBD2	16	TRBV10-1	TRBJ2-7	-	CASSPGLAGVKFEQYF	TGCGCCAGCAGCCCGGGACTAGCGGGAGTTAAGTTCGAGCAGTACTTC
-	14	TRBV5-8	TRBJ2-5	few	CASSAGTDKETQYF	TGTGCCAGCAGCGCGGGGACAGATAAAGAGACCCAGTACTTC
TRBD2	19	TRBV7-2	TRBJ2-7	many	CASSLVPRTSGGVVREQYF	TGTGCCAGCAGCTTAGTACCCCGGACTAGCGGGGGGGTTGTCAGGGAGCAGTACTTC
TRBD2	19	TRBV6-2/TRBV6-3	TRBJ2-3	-	CASSYKAGTSGVSTDTQYF	TGTGCCAGCAGTTACAAAGCCGGGACTAGCGGGGTTAGCACAGATACGCAGTATTTT
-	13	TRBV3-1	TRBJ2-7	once	CASSRPRTYEQYF	TGTGCCAGCAGCCGCCCCCGGACCTACGAGCAGTACTTC
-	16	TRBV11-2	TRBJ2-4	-	CASTNRGGTGKNIQYF	TGTGCCAGCACCAACAGGGGGGGAACGGGCAAAAACATTCAGTACTTC
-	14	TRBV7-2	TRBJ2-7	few	CASGPRGGFLEQYF	TGTGCCAGCGGACCAAGGGGGGGGTTTCTCGAGCAGTACTTC
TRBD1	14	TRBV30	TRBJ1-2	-	CAWRDRTGVYGYTF	TGTGCCTGGAGGGACAGGACAGGGGTATATGGCTACACCTTC
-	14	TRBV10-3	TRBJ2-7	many	CAIRGGLLSREQYF	TGTGCCATCCGTGGGGGGCTCTTATCGAGGGAGCAGTACTTC
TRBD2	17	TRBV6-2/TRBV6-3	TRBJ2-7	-	CASRTEGLAELYNEQYF	TGTGCCAGCAGAACCGAGGGACTAGCGGAGTTATACAATGAGCAGTACTTC
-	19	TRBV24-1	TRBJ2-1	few	CATSAGAASRGELDNEQFF	TGTGCCACCAGTGCTGGTGCGGCCTCGAGGGGGGAACTTGACAATGAGCAGTTCTTC
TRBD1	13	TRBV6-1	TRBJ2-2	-	CASSATGGLELFF	TGTGCCAGCAGCGCGACAGGGGGCTTGGAGCTGTTTTTT
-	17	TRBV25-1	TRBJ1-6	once	CASSEYDLGLGHSPLHF	TGTGCCAGCAGTGAATATGATTTGGGACTTGGACATTCACCCCTCCACTTT
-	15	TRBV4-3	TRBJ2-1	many	CASSQGRASYNEQFF	TGCGCCAGCAGCCAAGGGCGGGCCTCCTACAATGAGCAGTTCTTC
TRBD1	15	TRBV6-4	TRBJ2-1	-	CASSRDSLTYNEQFF	TGTGCCAGCAGCCGGGACAGCCTCACCTACAATGAGCAGTTCTTC
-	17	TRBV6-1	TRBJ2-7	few	CASSKARTGTASYEQYF	TGTGCCAGCAGCAAAGCAAGAACCGGGACGGCATCCTACGAGCAGTACTTC
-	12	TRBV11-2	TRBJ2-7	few	CANEGRYNEQYF	TGTGCCAATGAGGGGCGGTACAATGAGCAGTACTTC
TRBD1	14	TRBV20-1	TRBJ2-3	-	CSAYPGTGRDTQYF	TGCAGTGCTTACCCGGGGACAGGGCGAGATACGCAGTATTTT
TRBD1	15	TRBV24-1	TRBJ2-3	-	CATSETTGRTDTQYF	TGTGCCACCAGTGAGACGACAGGGCGCACAGATACGCAGTATTTT
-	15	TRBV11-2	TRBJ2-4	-	CASSLSLVGLGIQYF	TGTGCCAGCAGCTTATCCTTAGTAGGGTTAGGCATTCAGTACTTC
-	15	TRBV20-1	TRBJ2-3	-	CSARRDRQNTDTQYF	TGCAGTGCTAGACGAGACCGACAAAACACAGATACGCAGTATTTT
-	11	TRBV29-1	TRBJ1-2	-	CSLGGSYRYTF	TGCAGCCTAGGAGGTAGCTATCGCTACACCTTC
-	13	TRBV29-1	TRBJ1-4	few	CSVQKQGGEKLFF	TGCAGCGTCCAAAAACAGGGAGGTGAAAAACTGTTTTTT
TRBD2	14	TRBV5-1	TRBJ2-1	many	CASSLSGGSSEQFF	TGCGCCAGCAGCTTATCCGGGGGGTCAAGCGAGCAGTTCTTC
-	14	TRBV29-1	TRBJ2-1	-	CSVMGTGGGLEQFF	TGCAGCGTTATGGGCACAGGGGGGGGGCTTGAGCAGTTCTTC
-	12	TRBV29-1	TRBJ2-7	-	CSVEDRQSGQYF	TGCAGCGTTGAAGATCGTCAGTCTGGGCAGTACTTC
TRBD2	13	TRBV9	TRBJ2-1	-	CASSVTSVDEQFF	TGTGCCAGCAGCGTTACTAGCGTCGATGAGCAGTTCTTC
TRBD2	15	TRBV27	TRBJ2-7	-	CASGGSGEGQYEQYF	TGTGCCAGCGGTGGAAGCGGGGAGGGGCAATACGAGCAGTACTTC
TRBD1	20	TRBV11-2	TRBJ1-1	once	CASSSGLYYGQEEGDTEAFF	TGTGCCAGCAGCTCAGGTTTATACTACGGACAGGAAGAGGGGGACACTGAAGCTTTCTTT
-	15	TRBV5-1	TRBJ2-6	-	CASIQQGTGANVLTF	TGCGCCAGTATACAACAGGGAACTGGGGCCAACGTCCTGACTTTC
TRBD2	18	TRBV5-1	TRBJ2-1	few	CASSLVLAGGPINNEQFF	TGCGCCAGCAGCTTGGTCCTAGCGGGGGGGCCTATCAACAATGAGCAGTTCTTC
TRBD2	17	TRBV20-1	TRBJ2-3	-	CSARASRSGGASDTQYF	TGCAGTGCTAGAGCATCGAGAAGCGGGGGGGCGTCAGATACGCAGTATTTT
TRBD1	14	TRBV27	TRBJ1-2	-	CASSLTRGNYGYTF	TGTGCCAGCAGTTTGACCAGGGGGAACTATGGCTACACCTTC
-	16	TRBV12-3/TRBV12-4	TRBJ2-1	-	CASRPAGSQKSNEQFF	TGTGCCAGCAGACCGGCAGGGTCCCAAAAAAGCAATGAGCAGTTCTTC
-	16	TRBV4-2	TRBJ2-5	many	CASSPTAGGYQETQYF	TGTGCCAGCAGCCCGACCGCGGGCGGGTACCAAGAGACCCAGTACTTC